Following are 22 T cell receptor beta chains from one sample sequenced in a study of blood T cell repertoires in COVID-19. The assay was immunoSEQ multiplex PCR, and TCRdb's table has in-frame clones only and misses some. The sample records 200,000 to 250,000 clones, around 82% being singletons. Sequencing was done on a sample of PBMCs or T cells enriched from blood (not recorded which). These receptors originate from a woman between 45 and 65 years old who had been exposed to COVID-19.

The chain has TRBV7-2 and TRBJ1-5, with D perhaps TRBD1 (6 bases). Germline-derived CDR1 and CDR2 are SGHTA and FQGNSA. This CDR3 is built from 15 residues. Trimming stripped 6 bases from V and 1 base from J, with 13 bases between. The CDR3 DNA reads as TGTGCCAGCAGGAGGGGGGGGGCCAGCAATCAGCCCCAGCATTTT. Amino acid sequence: CASRRGGASNQPQHF.

The genes are TRBV10-3 and TRBJ2-3, with 7 bases aligning to TRBD2. With V trimmed by 3 bases and J by 1 base, 7 bases remained unmatched. The CDR3 loop spans 16 amino acids. Germline CDR1 ENHRY, CDR2 SYGVKD. The DNA of the CDR3 is TGTGCCATCAGTGAAGTGAAGGCGGGGGGCACAGATACGCAGTATTTT. Its translation is CAISEVKAGGTDTQYF.

V is TRBV2 and J is TRBJ1-1; 7 positions agree with TRBD1. This CDR3 contains 17 residues. The V gene's germline CDR1 is SNHLY and CDR2 FYNNEI. After removal of 5 bases from V and 7 bases from J, the junction contained 19 bases not matched to a gene. The chain's CDR3 is CASSTDREDRLKNEAFF. CDR3 DNA: TGTGCCAGCAGTACCGACAGGGAGGATAGGCTTAAAAATGAAGCTTTCTTT.

This sequence joins TRBV6-6 and TRBJ1-1; TRBD1 matches at 7 bases. The germline V gene encodes CDR1 MNHNY and CDR2 SVGAGI (reference sequence). The CDR3 totals 15 residues. With 4 bases clipped from V and 10 bases from J, the junction kept 15 bases outside the gene matches. CDR3 in amino acids: CASSSIGTGPGGAFF. In DNA, the CDR3 is TGTGCCAGCAGTTCCATAGGGACGGGCCCAGGGGGAGCTTTCTTT.

The genes are TRBV6-1 and TRBJ2-7; 7 bases are shared with TRBD1. The CDR3 extends over 15 amino acids. Trimming cost V 0 bases and J 4 bases; bases outside gene matches: 6. Per germline, CDR1 MNHNS and CDR2 SASEGT. CDR3 amino acids: CASSEAQGTVYEQYF. For the CDR3, the DNA is TGTGCCAGCAGTGAAGCGCAGGGGACAGTGTACGAGCAGTACTTC.

The chain has TRBV30 and TRBJ2-3; 7 nucleotides align to TRBD2. The V gene's germline CDR1 is GTSNPN and CDR2 SVGIG (reference sequence). The CDR3 is 14 residues long. V lost 1 base, J lost 1 base, and 2 bases stayed unmatched. The DNA of the CDR3 is TGTGCCTGGAGTGGGGCGGGGGGCACAGATACGCAGTATTTT. Translation gives CAWSGAGGTDTQYF.

The chain uses TRBV6-1 and TRBJ1-1; D not resolved. The CDR3 consists of 14 residues. Germline CDR1 and CDR2: MNHNS and SASEGT. The ends were cut back, 2 bases at V and 3 bases at J, with 10 bases in the middle. CDR3 sequence (DNA): TGTGCCAGCAGTGAACGCGGGTTAGACACTGAAGCTTTCTTT. Protein sequence: CASSERGLDTEAFF.

This clone appeared once. The chain couples TRBV10-3 to TRBJ1-2; TRBD1 matches at 8 bases. Germline loops: CDR1 ENHRY, CDR2 SYGVKD. There are 13 residues in the CDR3. Trimming took 6 bases from V and 6 from J; bases not matched to a gene: 6. The CDR3 is CAISETGDDGYTF. CDR3 nucleotide sequence: TGTGCCATCAGCGAGACAGGGGATGATGGCTACACCTTC.

This clone was seen only a few times. This rearrangement joins TRBV7-2 to TRBJ2-4, with a tentative D call TRBD2 (6 bases). The CDR3 extends over 14 amino acids. V was trimmed by 0 bases and J by 9 bases, leaving 12 bases between them. Germline V CDR1 and CDR2: SGHTA, FQGNSA. CDR3 protein: CASSLASGVVIQYF. CDR3 DNA: TGTGCCAGCAGCTTAGCGTCGGGGGTTGTCATTCAGTACTTC.

The genes are TRBV19 and TRBJ1-1; D uncertain. This CDR3 has 19 residues. Germline lookup yields CDR1 LNHDA and CDR2 SQIVND (reference sequence). V gave up 3 bases and J gave up 4 bases, with 27 bases separating them. CDR3 nucleotides: TGTGCCAGTAGTATTGGCCCGGGTTTGAGCGGGTGGCCGGGCACTGAAGCTTTCTTT. Protein product: CASSIGPGLSGWPGTEAFF.

The J gene is TRBJ2-5, the V gene TRBV7-9; D is uncertain. The CDR3 has 14 amino acids. Trimming removed 2 bases at V and 0 bases at J, with 7 bases between. Germline V gene lookup returns CDR1 SEHNR and CDR2 FQNEAQ (reference sequence). The CDR3 sequence: CASSLLLNQETQYF. The CDR3 DNA sequence: TGTGCCAGCAGCTTATTACTTAACCAAGAGACCCAGTACTTC.

This clone was seen only a few times. The genes are TRBV3-1 (or the pseudogene TRBV3-2) and TRBJ2-3, with 7 bases fitting TRBD1. In germline, CDR1 is LGHDT, CDR2 YNNKEL (reference sequence). The V gene end was trimmed by 3 bases and the J gene end by 6 bases; junction bases not matched to a gene: 9. This CDR3 has 15 amino acids. The CDR3 nucleotides are TGTGCCAGCAGCCAGACGAGGGGGCGCGCTGATACGCAGTATTTT. It encodes CASSQTRGRADTQYF.

This chain joins TRBV7-9 and TRBJ1-1, with TRBD1 matching 7 bases. Germline loops: CDR1 SEHNR, CDR2 FQNEAQ (reference sequence). V was pared by 3 bases and J by 5 bases, with 9 bases of the junction left unmatched. This CDR3 has 15 residues. The CDR3 DNA is TGTGCCAGCAGCTTCTGGACAGGCATGGAAACTGAAGCTTTCTTT. Translating gives CASSFWTGMETEAFF.

The chain has TRBV15 and TRBJ2-7; D might be TRBD1 (7 bases). V lost 2 bases, J lost 6 bases, and 14 bases lay in between. Per germline, CDR1 LNHNV and CDR2 YYDKDF (reference sequence). This CDR3 region has 14 residues. The CDR3 loop reads CATSRQGGLTEQYF. CDR3 DNA: TGTGCCACCAGCAGACAGGGGGGCCTCACCGAGCAGTACTTC.

V and J are TRBV5-6 and TRBJ2-7; D gene unclear. CDR3 length: 16 residues. Between the trimmed V and J ends, which lost 0 bases and 0 bases, there was a span of 13 bases. Germline lookup yields CDR1 SGHDT and CDR2 YYEEEE. CDR3: CASSLATKRSSYEQYF. The DNA of the CDR3 is TGTGCCAGCAGCTTGGCCACGAAACGGAGCTCCTACGAGCAGTACTTC.

Written as DNA, the CDR3 is TGTGCCACCCTCGGGACAGGGAGGCCTTGCGAGCAGTACTTC. This translates into CATLGTGRPCEQYF. The V gene is TRBV24-1, the J gene TRBJ2-7; 9 bases fit TRBD1. CDR3 size: 14 residues. Germline assignment: CDR1 KGHDR and CDR2 SFDVKD. V trimming: 9 bases; J trimming: 6 bases; junction bases outside the gene matches: 11.

This clone has only one observation. The rearrangement links TRBV5-3 to TRBJ1-2; TRBD1 might be the D (5 bases). TRBV5-3 belongs to the ORF category, with a function that is uncertain. V gave up 9 bases and J gave up 0 bases, with 15 bases separating them. The CDR3 extends over 14 amino acids. CDR3 DNA: TGTGCCAAAAACCCCAGGGAGGCTAACTATGGCTACACCTTC. Translated, it gives CAKNPREANYGYTF.

The V and J genes are TRBV11-2 and TRBJ1-3; TRBD1 is a possible D gene (5 bases). This CDR3 has 14 amino acids. CDR1 and CDR2 (germline): SGHAT, FQNNGV. The ends were cut back, 1 base at V and 2 bases at J, with 6 bases in the middle. The chain's CDR3 is CASSLAGAGNTIYF. The CDR3, as DNA: TGTGCCAGCAGCTTAGCGGGGGCTGGAAACACCATATATTTT.

The rearrangement links TRBV13 to TRBJ2-1, with a possible D match to TRBD2 (6 bases). Germline CDR1 PRHDT, CDR2 FYEKMQ (reference sequence). The CDR3 is made up of 16 amino acids. Trimming took off 5 bases at V and 0 bases at J, with 14 bases between the two ends. In DNA, the CDR3 is TGTGCCAGCAGCCCATCGCGGGGACCCTCCTACAATGAGCAGTTCTTC. Translation gives CASSPSRGPSYNEQFF.

The rearrangement links TRBV7-8 to TRBJ1-4; D perhaps matches TRBD1 (5 bases). Trimming stripped 1 base from V and 8 bases from J, with 14 bases between. The CDR3 length is 15 residues. Germline V lookup: CDR1 SGHVS, CDR2 FQNEAQ. The CDR3 DNA follows: TGTGCCAGCAGCTTAGGACTTTGGGGGGGGGAAAAACTGTTTTTT. It is translated as CASSLGLWGGEKLFF.

The chain couples TRBV28 to TRBJ1-2, with D perhaps TRBD1 (6 bases). V lost 5 bases, J lost 1 base, and 14 bases lay in between. This CDR3 has 15 residues. Germline V gene lookup returns CDR1 MDHEN and CDR2 SYDVKM. As DNA, the CDR3 is TGTGCCAGCAGTCCCGGACAGCCCATTAACTATGGCTACACCTTC. Its protein is CASSPGQPINYGYTF.

The chain is built from TRBV7-2 and TRBJ2-2, with D tentatively TRBD2 (6 bases). Trimming cost V 0 bases and J 6 bases, with 11 bases left between them. The V gene's germline CDR1 is SGHTA and CDR2 FQGNSA. This CDR3 is built from 15 residues. CDR3 DNA sequence: TGTGCCAGCAGCTTAGCGGGGGGTTCGTCCGGGGAGCTGTTTTTT. Amino acid sequence: CASSLAGGSSGELFF.